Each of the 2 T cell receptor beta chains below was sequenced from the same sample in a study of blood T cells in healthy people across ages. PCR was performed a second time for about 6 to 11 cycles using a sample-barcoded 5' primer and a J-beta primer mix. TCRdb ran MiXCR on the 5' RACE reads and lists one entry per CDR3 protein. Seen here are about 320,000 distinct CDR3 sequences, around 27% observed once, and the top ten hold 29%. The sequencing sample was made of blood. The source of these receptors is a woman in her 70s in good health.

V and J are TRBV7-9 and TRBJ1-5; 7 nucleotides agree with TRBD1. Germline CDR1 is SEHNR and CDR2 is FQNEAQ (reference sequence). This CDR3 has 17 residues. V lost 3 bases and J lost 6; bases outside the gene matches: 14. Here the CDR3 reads CASSFAHRGGQSQPQHF. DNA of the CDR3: TGTGCCAGCAGCTTTGCCCACAGGGGCGGACAAAGTCAGCCCCAGCATTTT.

The CDR3 region is CASSSIGAGASTDTQYF. In DNA form, the CDR3 reads TGTGCCAGCAGCTCCATCGGGGCGGGGGCTAGCACAGATACGCAGTATTTT. This chain uses TRBV7-3 with TRBJ2-3; a weak D match, TRBD2 (7 bases). The CDR3 length is 17 residues. Trimming shortened V by 4 bases and J by 0 bases, and 17 bases separated the two germline ends. Germline-derived CDR1 and CDR2 are SGHTA and FQGTGA.